These T cell receptor beta chains were read from a single sample in a study of identical twins. MiXCR, run by TCRdb on the 5' RACE reads, gives a single entry per CDR3 protein. The sample carries about 200,000 distinct CDR3 sequences, about 7.5% recorded once. This sample also belongs to another study, concerning yellow fever vaccine responses in identical twins.

Sequenced sample: memory (CD45RO+) T cells sorted from blood. These receptors all stem from a woman aged 18-29 years in good health. Each CDR3 is given with its conserved first and last residue. A D gene is named only where the DNA matches it firmly. Size values are once, few and many counts, or a class for expanded clones, and some rows have none.

TRBJ1-3 NA NA TRBV3-1 TGTGCCAGCAGCCAAGATCTGTCCTCTGGAAACACCATATATTTT CASSQDLSSGNTIYF
TRBJ2-7 few NA TRBV28 TGTGCCAGCAGTCCCCCGAAAACGGTTTCCTACGAGCAGTACTTC CASSPPKTVSYEQYF
TRBJ2-2 many NA TRBV5-1 TGCGCCAGCAGCTTTAGCGATCCGAACACCGGGGAGCTGTTTTTT CASSFSDPNTGELFF
TRBJ2-5 NA NA TRBV20-1 TGCAGTGGGGGCATAGTTGTCGGGGAGACCCAGTACTTC CSGGIVVGETQYF
TRBJ2-6 few NA TRBV5-6 TGTGCCAGCAGCTTCTCAAACCCTGGGGCCAACGTCCTGACTTTC CASSFSNPGANVLTF
TRBJ2-7 many NA TRBV4-3 TGCGCCAGCAGCCAAGATTCGGGGCCCCGTGGACTTTACGAGCAGTACTTC CASSQDSGPRGLYEQYF
TRBJ2-5 NA TRBD2 TRBV15 TGTGCCACCAGCGGCCGGGGGGATCGGTTAGGAGAGACCCAGTACTTC CATSGRGDRLGETQYF
TRBJ2-7 NA NA TRBV5-1 TGCGCCAGCAGCACCGGGACACGGCAGGGCGAGCAGTACTTC CASSTGTRQGEQYF
TRBJ2-1 few TRBD2 TRBV11-2 TGTGCCAGCAGCGCCGGGACTAGCGAAACAACTGAGCAGTTCTTC CASSAGTSETTEQFF
TRBJ2-1 few NA TRBV20-1 TGCAGTGCTAGAGACCCGCGCGGGATGAATGAGCAGTTCTTC CSARDPRGMNEQFF
TRBJ2-7 many NA TRBV20-1 TGCAGTGCTAGAAGTCAGAACTCCTACGAGCAGTACTTC CSARSQNSYEQYF
TRBJ2-5 many NA TRBV28 TGTGCCAGCAGCACCAACTCGGAGACCCAGTACTTC CASSTNSETQYF
TRBJ2-1 NA TRBD1 TRBV3-1 TGTGCCAGCAGCCAAGATCGGGGACAGGGGAACAATGAGCAGTTCTTC CASSQDRGQGNNEQFF
TRBJ2-2 NA TRBD1 TRBV20-1 TGCAGTGCTCGGACAGGGGGCGTAACGAGTACCGGGGAGCTGTTTTTT CSARTGGVTSTGELFF
TRBJ1-6 many NA TRBV20-1 TGCAGTGCTAGAGAACAGAGAGGCTCCTATAATTCACCCCTCCACTTT CSAREQRGSYNSPLHF
TRBJ2-5 NA TRBD1 TRBV7-9 TGTGCCAGCAGCTCGCCCCCTGGACAGGGCGAGACCCAGTACTTC CASSSPPGQGETQYF
TRBJ1-1 many TRBD1 TRBV20-1 TGCAGTGCTAGAGAAGGGGGCGCGTGGGCTTTCTTT CSAREGGAWAFF
TRBJ1-1 many NA TRBV6-4 TGTGCCAGCAGTGAACGTGGCAGTGGACTACGGAACACTGAAGCTTTCTTT CASSERGSGLRNTEAFF
TRBJ1-2 NA NA TRBV14 TGTGCCAGCAGCCAAGGGGGGAGAACTAACTATGGCTACACCTTC CASSQGGRTNYGYTF
TRBJ1-2 few NA TRBV11-2 TGTGCCAGCAGCCGGAATTCAGCTAACTATGGCTACACCTTC CASSRNSANYGYTF
TRBJ2-6 few NA TRBV6-1 TGTGCCGCACGGGGCGTAACCGGGGCCAACGTCCTGACTTTC CAARGVTGANVLTF
TRBJ1-6 many NA TRBV6-2/TRBV6-3 TGTGCCAGCAGTTACGTGAATTCACCCCTCCACTTT CASSYVNSPLHF
TRBJ1-1 few NA TRBV6-1 TGTGCCAGCAGTCGCATATCACAAGCGAACACTGAAGCTTTCTTT CASSRISQANTEAFF
TRBJ2-1 many TRBD1 TRBV5-1 TGCGCCAGCAGCTTGGCAGGACAGGGGTACAATGAGCAGTTCTTC CASSLAGQGYNEQFF